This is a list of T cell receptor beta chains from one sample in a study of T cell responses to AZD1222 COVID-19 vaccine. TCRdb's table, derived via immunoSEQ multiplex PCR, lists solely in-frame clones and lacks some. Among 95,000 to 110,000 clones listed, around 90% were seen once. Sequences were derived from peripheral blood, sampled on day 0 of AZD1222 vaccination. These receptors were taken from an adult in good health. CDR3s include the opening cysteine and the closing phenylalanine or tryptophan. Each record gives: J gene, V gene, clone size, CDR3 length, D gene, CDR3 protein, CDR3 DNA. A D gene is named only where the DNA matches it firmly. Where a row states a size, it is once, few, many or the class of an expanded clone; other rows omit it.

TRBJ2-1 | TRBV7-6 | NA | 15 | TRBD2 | CASSMGMGGVNEQFF | TGTGCCAGCAGCATGGGGATGGGAGGGGTAAATGAGCAGTTCTTC
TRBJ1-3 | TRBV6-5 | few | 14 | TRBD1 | CASTRRDRGNTIYF | TGTGCCAGCACCCGCCGGGACAGGGGAAACACCATATATTTT
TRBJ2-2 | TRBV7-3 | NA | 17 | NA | CASSLRPGLPYTGELFF | TGTGCCAGCAGCTTAAGGCCGGGACTCCCGTACACCGGGGAGCTGTTTTTT
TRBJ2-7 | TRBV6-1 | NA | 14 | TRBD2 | CASREAGANYEQYF | TGTGCCAGCAGAGAAGCGGGAGCTAACTACGAGCAGTACTTC
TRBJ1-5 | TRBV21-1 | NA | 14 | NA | CASSQSWVGWPSIF | TGTGCCAGCAGCCAAAGCTGGGTAGGGTGGCCCAGCATTTTT
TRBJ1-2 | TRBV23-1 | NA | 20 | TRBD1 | CASSQSPGKTGGFSNYGYTF | TGCGCCAGCAGTCAATCCCCAGGGAAGACAGGGGGTTTTTCTAACTATGGCTACACCTTC
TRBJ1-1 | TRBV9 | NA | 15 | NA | CASSVSQGQNTEAFF | TGTGCCAGCAGCGTCTCCCAGGGGCAGAACACTGAAGCTTTCTTT
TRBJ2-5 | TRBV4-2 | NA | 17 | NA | CASSQGGLDSRGETQYF | TGTGCCAGCAGCCAAGGAGGGTTGGACTCCCGGGGAGAGACCCAGTACTTC
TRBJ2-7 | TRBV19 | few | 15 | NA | CASSTHRDTTYEQYF | TGTGCCAGTAGTACCCACCGGGACACTACCTACGAGCAGTACTTC
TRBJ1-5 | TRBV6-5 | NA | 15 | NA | CASSYSGGDNQPQHF | TGTGCCAGCAGTTACTCGGGCGGGGACAATCAGCCCCAGCATTTT
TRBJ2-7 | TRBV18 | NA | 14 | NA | CASSPGLGRDEQYF | TGTGCCAGCTCACCCGGCCTGGGACGGGATGAGCAGTACTTC
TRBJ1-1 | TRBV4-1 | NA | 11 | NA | CASSHGTEAFF | TGCGCCAGCAGCCATGGCACTGAAGCTTTCTTT
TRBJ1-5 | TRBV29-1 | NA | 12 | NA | CSVENGNQPQHF | TGCAGCGTTGAAAACGGCAATCAGCCCCAGCATTTT
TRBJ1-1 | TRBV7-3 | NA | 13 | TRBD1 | CASSLGQGSSAFF | TGTGCCAGCAGCTTGGGACAGGGGAGTTCGGCTTTCTTT
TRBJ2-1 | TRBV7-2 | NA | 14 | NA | CASSLNGRYNEQFF | TGTGCCAGCAGCCTCAATGGGCGCTACAATGAGCAGTTCTTC
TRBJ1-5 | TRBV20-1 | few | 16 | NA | CSASLTGTLGNQPQHF | TGCAGTGCTAGTTTAACGGGGACTCTGGGCAATCAGCCCCAGCATTTT
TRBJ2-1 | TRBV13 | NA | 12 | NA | CASSLNSNEQFF | TGTGCCAGCAGCTTAAACTCCAATGAGCAGTTCTTC
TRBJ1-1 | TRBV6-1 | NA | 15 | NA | CASSEARPPGTEAFF | TGTGCCAGCAGTGAAGCAAGGCCTCCAGGGACTGAAGCTTTCTTT
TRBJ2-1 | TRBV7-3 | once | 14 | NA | CASSINRESREQFF | TGTGCCAGCAGCATTAACCGGGAGAGTCGTGAGCAGTTCTTC
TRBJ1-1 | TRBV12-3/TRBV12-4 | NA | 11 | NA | CASSFFGVAFF | TGTGCCAGCAGTTTCTTTGGGGTCGCTTTCTTT
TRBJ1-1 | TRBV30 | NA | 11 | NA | CAWGNSDEAFF | TGTGCCTGGGGGAACAGCGATGAAGCTTTCTTT
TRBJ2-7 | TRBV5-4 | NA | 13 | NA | CASSLVGDFEQYF | TGTGCCAGCAGCTTGGTGGGGGATTTCGAGCAGTACTTC
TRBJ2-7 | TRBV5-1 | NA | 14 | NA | CASSLSGGSYEQYF | TGCGCCAGCAGCTTGTCTGGCGGCTCCTACGAGCAGTACTTC
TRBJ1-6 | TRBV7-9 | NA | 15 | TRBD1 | CASSPLGQGNSPLHF | TGTGCCAGCAGCCCACTGGGACAGGGTAATTCACCCCTCCACTTT
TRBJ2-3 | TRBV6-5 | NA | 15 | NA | CASSYGQRGTDTQYF | TGTGCCAGCAGTTACGGCCAGCGGGGCACAGATACGCAGTATTTT
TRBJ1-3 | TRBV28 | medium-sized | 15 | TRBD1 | CASSPDRGAGNTIYF | TGTGCCAGCAGTCCCGACAGGGGTGCTGGAAACACCATATATTTT
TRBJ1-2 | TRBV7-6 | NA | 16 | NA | CASSFGVGAGGYGYTF | TGTGCCAGCAGCTTCGGGGTGGGGGCTGGAGGCTATGGCTACACCTTC
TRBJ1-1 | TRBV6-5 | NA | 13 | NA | CASGAGRNTEAFF | TGTGCCAGCGGGGCGGGGAGGAACACTGAAGCTTTCTTT
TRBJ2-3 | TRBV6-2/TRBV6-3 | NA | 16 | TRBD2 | CASSYLRGGPTDTQYF | TGTGCCAGCAGTTACCTACGGGGGGGCCCGACAGATACGCAGTATTTT
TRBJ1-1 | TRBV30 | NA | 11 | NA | CACQPRAQAFF | TGTGCCTGTCAGCCCCGGGCCCAAGCTTTCTTT
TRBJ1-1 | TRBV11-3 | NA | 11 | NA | CASSLCLEAFF | TGTGCCAGCAGCTTATGCCTTGAAGCTTTCTTT
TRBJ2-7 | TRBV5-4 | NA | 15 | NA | CASSHQTLTSYEQYF | TGTGCCAGCAGTCACCAGACTTTGACCTCCTACGAGCAGTACTTC
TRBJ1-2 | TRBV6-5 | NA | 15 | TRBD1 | CASTFLTGVNYGYTF | TGTGCCAGCACCTTTCTGACAGGGGTAAACTATGGCTACACCTTC
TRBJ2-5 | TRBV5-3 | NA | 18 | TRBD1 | CARSGGQGRRVRQETQYF | TGTGCCAGAAGCGGGGGACAGGGCCGACGTGTGAGACAAGAGACCCAGTACTTC
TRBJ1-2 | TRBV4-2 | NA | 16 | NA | CASSQDHLGSNYGYTF | TGTGCCAGCAGCCAAGATCATTTGGGTTCTAACTATGGCTACACCTTC
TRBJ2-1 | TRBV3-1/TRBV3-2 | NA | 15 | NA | CASSHRLGRVNEQFF | TGTGCCAGCAGCCACAGGCTAGGGCGGGTTAATGAGCAGTTCTTC
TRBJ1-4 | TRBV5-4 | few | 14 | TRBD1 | CASSLQGANEKLFF | TGTGCCAGCAGCTTACAGGGGGCGAATGAAAAACTGTTTTTT
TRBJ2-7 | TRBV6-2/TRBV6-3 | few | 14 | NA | CASSYSGLWGEQYF | TGTGCCAGCAGTTACTCGGGACTTTGGGGCGAGCAGTACTTC
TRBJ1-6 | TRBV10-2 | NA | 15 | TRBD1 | CASSGSGQNNSPLHF | TGCGCCAGCAGTGGATCGGGACAGAATAATTCACCCCTCCACTTT
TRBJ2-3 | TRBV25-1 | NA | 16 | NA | CASSEYRGTAGDTQYF | TGTGCCAGCAGTGAATATCGGGGGACCGCGGGAGATACGCAGTATTTT